The clone carrying this TCR beta chain was counted a few times. Its antigen is undetermined. Germline CDR1 and CDR2: MNHEY and SVGEGT. Trimming removed 0 bases from V and 5 bases from J, with 8 bases in between. The length of the CDR3 is 13 residues. The data belong to a study of T cell repertoires in cytomegalovirus infection. Across the study: Public TCR beta signatures marked donors with CMV infection and the matching HLA. General study findings and limits: CMV carriers having the relevant HLA were flagged by cumulative public TCR beta family frequency.

TCRdb processed the reads anew with MiXCR; each CDR3 protein has one entry. The sample contains around 740,000 distinct CDR3 sequences, roughly a third of which appear only once. Material: PBMCs. The sequence was collected from a human donor in good health (CMV status not recorded). Some clones in this sample may be carry-over from other donors' samples. This chain links TRBV6-2 or TRBV6-3 with TRBJ2-7; unclear D gene. CDR3 nucleotide sequence: TGTGCCAGCAGTTACTCGAATCGGGACGAGCAGTACTTC. Translating gives CASSYSNRDEQYF.